The present T cell receptor beta chain was sequenced within a study of Graves' ophthalmopathy and Graves' hyperthyroidism. For the study at large: Samples of peripheral blood were obtained at initial diagnosis, prior to treatment of any kind. Study-level findings and limits: Stable hyperthyroidism and ophthalmopathy were told apart by a 13-signature model, which achieved about 88% sensitivity and 65% to 83% specificity.

Amplification from RNA transcripts yielded the TCR beta CDR3 regions. An initial RT-PCR round employing HTBI primers preceded a second-round multiplex PCR. TCRdb re-derived calls from the multiplex PCR reads in MiXCR, one entry per CDR3 protein. The table lists 40,000 to 50,000 distinct CDR3 sequences, over 45% of them singletons. The CDR3 extends over 14 amino acids. Deletions cut 7 bases from V and 3 bases from J, with 15 bases between. Germline-derived CDR1 and CDR2 are MNHNS and SASEGT. This clonotype was observed a few times. Antigen: not known. Exclusion criteria comprised other autoimmune diseases, uncontrolled infections, pregnancy or lactation in patients. A roughly 9.3 ml volume of fresh peripheral blood provided the PBMCs.

Sequencing was performed on peripheral blood. This chain links TRBV6-1 with TRBJ1-1, with a weak D call TRBD1 (6 bases). This receptor was obtained from an adult man with Graves' ophthalmopathy. Here the CDR3 DNA reads TGTGCCAGCAAGATTAAGACAGGTCACACTGAAGCTTTCTTT. Its translation is CASKIKTGHTEAFF.